These T cell receptor beta chains were read from a single sample in a study of cytomegalovirus exposure and HLA in healthy donors. The protocol was immunoSEQ multiplex PCR, while the TCRdb copy is restricted to in-frame clones and leaves out a portion. This sample yields about 120,000 clones, of which 81% are seen a single time; 3% to 5% belongs to the top ten. Material for sequencing was PBMCs. The receptors originated from a woman aged 25 to 39 in good health and CMV-seronegative. Both conserved end residues are trimmed from each CDR3. A D gene is named only where the DNA matches it firmly.

cdr3_aa d_call j_call v_call
ASHQDSSSFSGNTIY . TRBJ1-3 TRBV19
ASSLDLGGGRGYT . TRBJ1-2 TRBV11-2
ASSEFGTGGEQY TRBD1 TRBJ2-7 TRBV10-1
ASISRISVSEQF . TRBJ2-1 TRBV27
SSERENQPQH . TRBJ1-5 TRBV7-9
ASTPGRQRGDNEQF TRBD2 TRBJ2-1 TRBV5-4
ASGVRSPDTQY . TRBJ2-3 TRBV28
ASSTYRGPATNYGYT TRBD1 TRBJ1-2 TRBV27
ASSLGPASGYT . TRBJ1-2 TRBV7-8
ASSRTGGYEQY TRBD1 . TRBV19
ASSPGQGAPDTQY TRBD1 TRBJ2-3 TRBV7-3
ASNRGGEYGYT . TRBJ1-2 TRBV9
ASSETPRETQY . TRBJ2-5 TRBV14
ASSEVQVYEQY . TRBJ2-7 TRBV2
ASSVLGTGTYEQY TRBD1 TRBJ2-7 TRBV9
ASSHPGPGGTDTQY . TRBJ2-3 TRBV10-1
ASSSDRGGHTEAF TRBD1 TRBJ1-1 TRBV5-1
ASSGTGGTDTQY TRBD1 TRBJ2-3 TRBV6-4
ASSMTSGRVYEQY TRBD2 TRBJ2-7 TRBV27
ASSLDGAGANVLT . TRBJ2-6 TRBV5-4
ASSRAFSGGWGYT . TRBJ1-2 TRBV28
ASSAGRVTEAF . TRBJ1-1 TRBV9
ASRSGALAKNIQY . TRBJ2-4 TRBV27
ASKISYSNQPQH . TRBJ1-5 TRBV19
ASSLESGVYNEQF TRBD2 TRBJ2-1 TRBV4-1
ASSPPWGRGETQY . TRBJ2-5 TRBV18
ASRAGQYQETQY . TRBJ2-5 TRBV2
ASSLAGSSYEQY . TRBJ2-7 TRBV7-2
ASSVAQGFYEQF TRBD1 TRBJ2-1 TRBV9
ASSYSRTSSGNTIY . TRBJ1-3 TRBV6-5
ASSLEGRVMNEQF . TRBJ2-1 TRBV7-9
ASKRTANSGANVLT . TRBJ2-6 TRBV19
ASRLTSEGADTQY TRBD2 TRBJ2-3 TRBV5-1
ASSPTSGRPDYNEQF TRBD2 TRBJ2-1 TRBV28
ASSGTVNNEKLF . TRBJ1-4 TRBV6-1
ASSPTGAMYNEQF TRBD1 TRBJ2-1 TRBV5-5
ASSLQQGNTGELF . TRBJ2-2 TRBV5-1
ASSPSNKNGYT . TRBJ1-2 TRBV18
ASRGQGADYEQY TRBD1 TRBJ2-7 TRBV10-1
ASSLSVLQGQDTQY . TRBJ2-3 TRBV18
AWSNLAGGPYNEQF TRBD2 TRBJ2-1 TRBV30
ASSLDLAGLYNEQF TRBD2 TRBJ2-1 TRBV5-1
ASSPRSGREQY . TRBJ2-7 TRBV5-6
ASSFGTGINEKLF TRBD1 TRBJ1-4 TRBV5-4
ASSRDRGRGQPQH TRBD1 TRBJ1-5 TRBV7-2
ASSEATGPGF TRBD1 TRBJ2-7 TRBV10-1
ASSLVGESPLH . TRBJ1-6 TRBV11-3
ASSERWQGLRANVLT . TRBJ2-6 TRBV6-1
SVQTGITEAF TRBD1 TRBJ1-1 TRBV29-1
ASSQELQSTIEQF . TRBJ2-1 TRBV4-2
ARNRVATDTQY . TRBJ2-3 TRBV2
ASADRGAFYEQY TRBD1 TRBJ2-7 TRBV6-1
ASSQVSGGTYEQY TRBD2 TRBJ2-7 TRBV4-3
ASSPGLGSYEQY TRBD2 TRBJ2-7 TRBV5-6
ASSAGTGGRTLTETQY TRBD2 TRBJ2-5 TRBV2
ASSLTSGRGQH TRBD2 TRBJ2-7 TRBV28
ASSPLGLYNEQF . TRBJ2-1 TRBV7-9
ASSLLAGTGRASGNTIY TRBD1 TRBJ1-3 TRBV28
ASSQDSGVVGYT . TRBJ1-2 TRBV4-1
ASSLVSGSEQF . TRBJ2-1 TRBV11-2